This TCR beta chain originates from a study of T cell responses to AZD1222 COVID-19 vaccine. The V end lost 4 bases, the J end lost 10 bases, and 13 bases lay between the germline ends. CDR1 is KGHSH, CDR2 LQKENI, per germline. The CDR3 has 12 residues. As to this clone: Antigen specificity is unknown.

Profiled with immunoSEQ multiplex PCR; TCRdb holds only in-frame clones, not every one. This sample has under 130,000 clones, with about 81% found just once. Findings and caveats of the study: Clonal diversity was possibly underestimated; the donors were predominantly white British and more often female. The number of AZD1222 recipients seropositive at baseline was only five or six.

This clonotype was sampled from an adult in good health. This chain joins TRBV18 and TRBJ1-1, with a tentative D call TRBD1 (5 bases). The sample was peripheral blood, taken on day 0 of AZD1222 vaccination. The CDR3 DNA sequence: TGTGCCAGCTCACGCAGTGGGGGGGTAGCTTTCTTT. It is translated as CASSRSGGVAFF.